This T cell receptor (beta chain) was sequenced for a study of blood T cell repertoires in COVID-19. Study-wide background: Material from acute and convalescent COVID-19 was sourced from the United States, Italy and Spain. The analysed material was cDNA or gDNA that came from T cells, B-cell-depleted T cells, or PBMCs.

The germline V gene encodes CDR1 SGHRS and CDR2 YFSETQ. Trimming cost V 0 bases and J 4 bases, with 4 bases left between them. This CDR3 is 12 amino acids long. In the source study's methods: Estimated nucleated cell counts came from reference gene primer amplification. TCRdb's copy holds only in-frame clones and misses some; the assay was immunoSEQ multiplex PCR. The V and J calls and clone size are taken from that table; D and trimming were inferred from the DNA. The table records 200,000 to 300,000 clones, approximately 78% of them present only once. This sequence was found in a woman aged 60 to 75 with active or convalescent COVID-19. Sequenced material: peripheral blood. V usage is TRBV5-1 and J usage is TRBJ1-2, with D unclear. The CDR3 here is CASSLGGYGYTF. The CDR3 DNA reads TGCGCCAGCAGCTTGGGAGGCTATGGCTACACCTTC.